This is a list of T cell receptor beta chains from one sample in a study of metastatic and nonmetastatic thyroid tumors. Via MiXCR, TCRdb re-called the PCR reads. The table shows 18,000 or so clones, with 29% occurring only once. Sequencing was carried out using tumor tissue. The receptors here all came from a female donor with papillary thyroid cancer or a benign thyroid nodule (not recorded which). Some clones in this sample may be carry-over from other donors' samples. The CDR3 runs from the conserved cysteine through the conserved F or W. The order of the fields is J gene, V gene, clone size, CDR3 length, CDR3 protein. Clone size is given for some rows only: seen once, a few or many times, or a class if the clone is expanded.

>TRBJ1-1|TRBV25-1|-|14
CASSEHGMNTEAFF
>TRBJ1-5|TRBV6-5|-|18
CASSRTGQPIGPNQPQHF
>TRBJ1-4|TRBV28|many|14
CASSPTVQNEKLFF
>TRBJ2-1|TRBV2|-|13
CASRGLGYNEQFF
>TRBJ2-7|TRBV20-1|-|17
CSARGSPGLASAYEQYF
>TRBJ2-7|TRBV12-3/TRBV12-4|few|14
CASSLSDRSYEQYF
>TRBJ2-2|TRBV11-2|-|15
CASGRGVSNTGELFF
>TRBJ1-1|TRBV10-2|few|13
CASSEDKNTEAFF
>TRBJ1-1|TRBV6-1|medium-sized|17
CASSPLIRDRVNTEAFF
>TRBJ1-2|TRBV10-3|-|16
CAISEIGSHRGQGYTF
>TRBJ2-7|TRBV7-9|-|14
CASSFSGRVHEQYF
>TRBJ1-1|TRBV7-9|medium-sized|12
CASRQGVTEAFF
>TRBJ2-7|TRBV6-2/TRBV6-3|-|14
CASSYSKPPGEQYF
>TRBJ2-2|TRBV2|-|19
CASSEALLEGGANTGELFF
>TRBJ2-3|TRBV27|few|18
CASPAVSETSESTDTQYF
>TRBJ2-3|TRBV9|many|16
CASSVGVAGPTDTQYF
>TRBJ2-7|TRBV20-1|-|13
CSARATGLVEQYF
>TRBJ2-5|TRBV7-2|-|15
CASSQGLAGVETQYF
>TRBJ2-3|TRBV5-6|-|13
CASSPSGTDTQYF
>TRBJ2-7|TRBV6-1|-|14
CASSRDGGRGEQYF
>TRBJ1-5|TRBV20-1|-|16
CSAPPRGTGLGQPQHF
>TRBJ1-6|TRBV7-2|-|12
CASSPGGSPLHF
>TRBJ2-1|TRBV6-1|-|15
CASSPEAGGPLEQFF
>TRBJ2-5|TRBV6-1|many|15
CASSLRVLGGETQYF
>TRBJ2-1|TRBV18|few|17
CASSPLTSGTPYNEQFF
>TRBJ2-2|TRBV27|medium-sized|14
CASSYRGATGELFF
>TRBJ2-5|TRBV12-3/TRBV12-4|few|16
CASSLASGPPGETQYF